The 19 T cell receptor beta chains listed next were all sequenced from one sample in a study of shared clonotypes between healthy human individuals. Terminally differentiated effector memory CD45RA+ cells were excluded by CCR7 positive selection of CD45RO-negative cells. Clones were sequenced by immunoSEQ multiplex PCR, and TCRdb holds only the in-frame ones, with some missing. The sample includes around 1.9 million clones, roughly 91% of them seen just once. Specimen: naive CD8+ T cells from PBMCs. These receptors were obtained from a man aged 18 to 29 in good health. Some clones in this sample may be carry-over from other donors' samples.

The V gene is TRBV29-1, the J gene TRBJ2-1; TRBD1 agrees at 10 bases. Trimming cost V 3 bases and J 9 bases; bases outside gene matches: 23. Germline V gives CDR1 SQVTM, CDR2 ANQGSEA. CDR3 length equals 19 residues. CDR3 coding DNA: TGCAGCGTTGACGACCCCGGGACAGGGGCTCTGGACCCCCGTTTTGAGCAGTTCTTC. Translated: CSVDDPGTGALDPRFEQFF.

This clone appeared once. The V gene is TRBV27, the J gene TRBJ2-7; a possible D gene is TRBD2 (8 bases). The CDR3 consists of 15 residues. The V end was cut by 5 bases, the J end by 3 bases, with 17 bases between. Looked up from germline, CDR1 is MNHEY and CDR2 is SMNVEV (reference sequence). CDR3: CASSVRGAGGYEQYF. DNA for the CDR3: TGTGCCAGCAGTGTCAGGGGGGCGGGAGGCTACGAGCAGTACTTC.

This clone was detected ten times or more. The rearrangement links TRBV10-3 to TRBJ2-3, with D possibly matching TRBD1 (5 bases). Germline V gene lookup returns CDR1 ENHRY and CDR2 SYGVKD. This CDR3 spans 17 amino acids. V lost 2 bases and J 2 bases, leaving 17 bases between the germline ends. The CDR3 sequence: CAISEVSLRGPTDTQYF. CDR3 in DNA: TGTGCCATCAGTGAGGTCTCCCTAAGGGGCCCCACAGATACGCAGTATTTT.

The genes are TRBV7-9 and TRBJ2-7, with 9 bases identical to TRBD1. Trimming took 3 bases from V and 4 from J; bases not matched to a gene: 13. The germline CDR1 and CDR2 sequences are SEHNR and FQNEAQ (reference sequence). CDR3 length equals 17 residues. The CDR3 coding sequence is TGTGCCAGCAGCTTTCTACTTCCGGGACAGGGCAATTACGAGCAGTACTTC. The encoded protein is CASSFLLPGQGNYEQYF.

V gene TRBV9 combines with J gene TRBJ2-7; 10 nucleotides align to TRBD2. V lost 4 bases, J lost 0 bases, and 4 bases stayed unmatched. This CDR3 is built from 15 residues. Per germline, CDR1 SGDLS and CDR2 YYNGEE. The DNA for the CDR3 is TGTGCCAGCAGCCCTAGCGGGAGTCTCTCCTACGAGCAGTACTTC. As protein: CASSPSGSLSYEQYF.

As concerns this clone: Other DNA sequences from this sample encode an identical CDR3 as well. This chain joins TRBV9 and TRBJ2-5, with D unclear. Trimming shortened V by 0 bases and J by 2 bases, and 11 bases separated the two germline ends. CDR1 is SGDLS, CDR2 YYNGEE, per germline. The CDR3 is 15 amino acids. CDR3 sequence (DNA): TGTGCCAGCAGCGTAGGCGGCGGCACTCAAGAGACCCAGTACTTC. Its protein is CASSVGGGTQETQYF.

The rearrangement uses TRBV6-6 and TRBJ2-7; TRBD1 agrees at 8 bases. From germline, CDR1 is MNHNY and CDR2 SVGAGI (reference sequence). The trim removed 6 bases at V and 4 bases at J, leaving 5 bases unmatched. The CDR3 has 13 amino acids. The CDR3: CASRNRGKYEQYF. The CDR3 coding sequence is TGTGCCAGCAGAAACAGGGGGAAGTACGAGCAGTACTTC.

The chain recombines TRBV29-1 with TRBJ1-6; 10 positions match TRBD1. This CDR3 comprises 13 residues. Unmatched junction bases numbered 5, after V lost 5 bases and J lost 10 bases. The germline gives CDR1 SQVTM, CDR2 ANQGSEA. DNA of the CDR3: TGCAGCGTTTCCGGGACAGGGGACTCACCCCTCCACTTT. Encoded protein: CSVSGTGDSPLHF.

The CDR3 DNA is TGTGCCAGTAGAGACAGGGGGAATGAGCAGTTCTTC. Its protein product is CASRDRGNEQFF. V is TRBV19 and J is TRBJ2-1; the match to TRBD1 covers 9 bases. Trimming took 6 bases from V and 7 from J; bases not matched to a gene: 1. Germline V gives CDR1 LNHDA, CDR2 SQIVND (reference sequence). The CDR3 sequence is 12 residues long.

The DNA for the CDR3 is TGTGCCAGCAGCCCCCGGGTCGTAGTGAACACTGAAGCTTTCTTT. Protein: CASSPRVVVNTEAFF. The chain combines TRBV7-8 with TRBJ1-1; D unresolved. The germline V and J ends were trimmed by 5 bases and 0 bases, with 13 bases remaining between them. This CDR3 comprises 15 residues. Looked up from germline, CDR1 is SGHVS and CDR2 is FQNEAQ.

CDR3 nucleotides: TGTGCCAGCAGCAGGGGGAACAATGAGCAGTTCTTC. Its translation is CASSRGNNEQFF. The rearrangement links TRBV6-4 to TRBJ2-1; 7 nucleotides align to TRBD1. Germline CDR1 MRHNA, CDR2 SNTAGT. The CDR3 is 12 residues long. Germline trimming cut 6 bases from V and 5 bases from J; bases unmatched to any gene: 1.

The rearrangement uses TRBV9 and TRBJ2-1; no clear D. V was cut by 6 bases and J by 0 bases, with 10 bases left in between. The CDR3 runs 14 residues. From germline, CDR1 is SGDLS and CDR2 YYNGEE. CDR3 bases: TGTGCCAGCACCTCGTCGAGCTCCTACAATGAGCAGTTCTTC. This codes for CASTSSSSYNEQFF.

The chain couples TRBV11-2 to TRBJ1-2; no clear D gene. The CDR3 consists of 10 residues. The germline V gene has CDR1 SGHAT and CDR2 FQNNGV. Trimming took 1 base from V and 13 from J, leaving 7 bases between them. For the CDR3, the DNA is TGTGCCAGCAGCTTAGGGGCCGTCACCTTC. Protein sequence: CASSLGAVTF.

This clone was counted a single time. Other DNA sequences in the same sample also yield this CDR3. This chain links TRBV28 with TRBJ2-7; 10 nucleotides agree with TRBD2. The CDR3 contains 14 residues. Germline-derived CDR1 and CDR2 are MDHEN and SYDVKM. V dropped 5 bases and J dropped 1; count of bases not matched to a gene: 2. Here the CDR3 reads CASSLLAGSYEQYF. The CDR3 DNA is TGTGCCAGCAGTCTACTAGCGGGATCCTACGAGCAGTACTTC.

The table lists this clone with a count of one. The chain couples TRBV10-3 to TRBJ2-1; 9 bases agree with TRBD2. J was trimmed by 9 bases and V by 0 bases; bases with no gene match: 9. This CDR3 contains 16 residues. From germline, CDR1 is ENHRY and CDR2 SYGVKD. The CDR3: CAISESEVAGAGEQFF. CDR3 coding DNA: TGTGCCATCAGTGAGTCGGAGGTAGCGGGAGCTGGTGAGCAGTTCTTC.

Concerning this clone: The sample contains more than one DNA sequence encoding this CDR3. V and J are TRBV27 and TRBJ1-5; 7 bases agree with TRBD1. Germline loops: CDR1 MNHEY, CDR2 SMNVEV (reference sequence). V lost 5 bases, J lost 0 bases, and 7 bases stayed unmatched. This CDR3 spans 16 amino acids. The CDR3 protein is CASSPGTAYSNQPQHF. The CDR3 DNA reads as TGTGCCAGCAGTCCTGGGACAGCCTATAGCAATCAGCCCCAGCATTTT.

This chain joins TRBV6-1 and TRBJ1-3; 8 bases are shared with TRBD1. After removal of 4 bases from V and 0 bases from J, the junction contained 5 bases not matched to a gene. The CDR3 sequence is 16 residues long. Per the germline V gene, CDR1 is MNHNS and CDR2 is SASEGT. The CDR3 here is CASSALTGGSGNTIYF. CDR3 nucleotides: TGTGCCAGCAGTGCCCTCACAGGGGGCTCTGGAAACACCATATATTTT.

The chain is built from TRBV5-1 and TRBJ2-7; 14 nucleotides match TRBD2. Trimming took 4 bases from V and 3 from J; bases not matched to a gene: 9. The CDR3 is 17 residues long. Looked up from germline, CDR1 is SGHRS and CDR2 is YFSETQ. CDR3: CASSLLTSGRGFYEQYF. The CDR3, as DNA: TGCGCCAGCAGCCTGCTGACTAGCGGGAGGGGCTTCTACGAGCAGTACTTC. The full variable domain, rest sourced from reference TRBV5-1 and TRBJ2-7, is KAGVTQTPRYLIKTRGQQVTLSCSPISGHRSVSWYQQTPGQGLQFLFEYFSETQRNKGNFPGRFSGRQFSNSRSEMNVSTLELGDSALYLCASSLLTSGRGFYEQYFGPGTRLTVT.

The rearrangement joins TRBV19 to TRBJ2-7; unclear D gene. The CDR3 length is 15 residues. Germline assignment: CDR1 LNHDA and CDR2 SQIVND (reference sequence). The V end was cut by 1 base, the J end by 2 bases, with 12 bases between. CDR3 sequence reads: CASSIGGNRPYEQYF. The CDR3 DNA follows: TGTGCCAGTAGTATAGGTGGGAACCGACCCTACGAGCAGTACTTC.